This T cell receptor beta chain was identified during a study of memory CD4+ T cells and cytomegalovirus serostatus. Profiled with immunoSEQ multiplex PCR; TCRdb holds only in-frame clones, not every one. The repertoire has under 80,000 clones, around four fifths of them found once; the top ten carry 0.88%. General study findings and limits: Of under 200 reported CMV TCRbeta sequences, under 70 were found in memory CD4+ repertoires. Suggested: most of the CMV-linked TCR signature lies in CD4+ memory cells. A US-trained random forest predicted CMV serostatus with median AUC around 0.91.

Note on this clone: The antigen is not known.

The sort gate was single viable CD3+CD4+CD8-CD45RO+ cells for memory CD4+ T cells. Donors' CMV status reflects serum IgG against pp150, pp28, p38, p52. Sample: memory CD4+ T cells from blood. This clonotype was obtained from an adult in good health and CMV-seronegative.

CDR3 sequence (DNA): TGTGCCAGCAGTGAAAGGACAACTAGCGCACGGGAGTATTTT. It is translated as CASSERTTSAREYF. The rearrangement joins TRBV2 to TRBJ2-3; 7 bases are a match to TRBD2. The CDR3 sequence is 14 residues long. Germline-derived CDR1 and CDR2 are SNHLY and FYNNEI. J was trimmed by 13 bases and V by 2 bases; bases with no gene match: 12.